What follows are 28 T cell receptor beta chains derived from one specimen sequenced in a study of OX40 agonist ivuxolimab in advanced cancers. Method: immunoSEQ multiplex PCR; TCRdb's copy keeps in-frame clones and lacks some. The sample includes tens of thousands of clones, about 90% of them seen just once. Sample: CD4+ or CD8+ T cells sorted from blood, taken in a trial of the OX40 agonist ivuxolimab. These receptors were collected from an adult with an advanced solid tumor such as melanoma, head and neck, liver or kidney cancer.

The chain joins TRBV6-5 to TRBJ1-4, with 7 bases identical to TRBD1. Germline V gives CDR1 MNHEY, CDR2 SVGAGI. This CDR3 spans 15 amino acids. The V and J ends lost 6 bases and 3 bases, in that order; junction bases with no gene match: 7. The CDR3 coding sequence is TGTGCCAGCAGCAAAGGACAGGTTGCTAATGAAAAACTGTTTTTT. It is translated as CASSKGQVANEKLFF.

A few counts support this clone. This chain links TRBV7-2 with TRBJ1-4; the D gene is possibly TRBD1 (6 bases). The CDR3 is 14 residues long. Germline values: CDR1 SGHTA, CDR2 FQGNSA. The V and J ends lost 5 bases and 4 bases respectively, with 11 bases between them. The CDR3: CASSAGGVNEKLFF. For the CDR3, the DNA is TGTGCCAGCAGCGCGGGGGGCGTTAATGAAAAACTGTTTTTT.

This chain uses TRBV29-1 with TRBJ1-1, with TRBD1 matching 8 bases. The CDR3 consists of 15 residues. The V segment lost 1 base and the J segment 7 bases; nucleotides outside the gene matches: 11. In germline, CDR1 is SQVTM, CDR2 ANQGSEA. CDR3: CSVEGGAGGAGEAFF. Here the CDR3 DNA reads TGCAGCGTTGAAGGAGGGGCAGGGGGCGCGGGTGAAGCTTTCTTT.

This chain connects TRBV30 to TRBJ2-7; TRBD2 is a possible D gene (5 bases). The CDR3 has 12 residues. Looked up from germline, CDR1 is GTSNPN and CDR2 is SVGIG (reference sequence). The V end was cut by 5 bases, the J end by 5 bases, with 13 bases between. As DNA, the CDR3 is TGTGCCTGGGCGGGCCAGGTCCACGAGCAGTACTTC. Translation gives CAWAGQVHEQYF.

The chain is built from TRBV19 and TRBJ2-7; 9 bases fit TRBD1. The CDR3 runs to 15 residues. V lost 1 base and J lost 3; bases outside the gene matches: 4. The germline V gene has CDR1 LNHDA and CDR2 SQIVND (reference sequence). The CDR3 is CASSIVGQGFYEQYF. The CDR3 nucleotides read TGTGCCAGTAGTATAGTCGGACAGGGGTTCTACGAGCAGTACTTC.

This rearrangement joins TRBV18 to TRBJ1-2; weak D call: TRBD1 (6 bases). CDR3 size: 16 residues. V dropped 4 bases and J dropped 4 bases, with 19 bases sitting between them. Germline V gives CDR1 KGHSH, CDR2 LQKENI. The CDR3 region has the DNA TGTGCCAGCTCACGAACTACCCCGGACAGTACCTATGGCTACACCTTC. Amino acids: CASSRTTPDSTYGYTF.

This rearrangement joins TRBV6-4 to TRBJ2-2; perhaps TRBD1 as D (6 bases). Germline lookup yields CDR1 MRHNA and CDR2 SNTAGT. Trimming took off 3 bases at V and 4 bases at J, with 9 bases between the two ends. There are 14 residues in the CDR3. The CDR3 reads CASSEQGVTGELFF. The CDR3 nucleotides read TGTGCCAGCAGTGAACAGGGAGTCACCGGGGAGCTGTTTTTT.

This chain connects TRBV30 to TRBJ2-1; D is ambiguous. The germline CDR1 and CDR2 sequences are GTSNPN and SVGIG (reference sequence). The CDR3 length is 13 residues. The V gene lost 2 bases and the J gene lost 8 bases, with 13 bases spanning the gap. This CDR3 is CAWSTPPGHEQFF. The CDR3 DNA is TGTGCCTGGAGTACCCCCCCGGGCCATGAGCAGTTCTTC.

V is TRBV5-8 and J is TRBJ1-5, with 7 bases aligning to TRBD1. V lost 3 bases and J lost 0; bases outside the gene matches: 6. Germline V gene lookup returns CDR1 SGHTS and CDR2 YDEGEE. The CDR3 runs to 16 residues. CDR3 sequence reads: CASSSRQGYSNQPQHF. Here the CDR3 DNA reads TGTGCCAGCAGCTCCCGACAGGGTTATAGCAATCAGCCCCAGCATTTT. The complete variable domain, with remaining parts taken from reference TRBV5-8 and TRBJ1-5, reads EAGVTQSPTHLIKTRGQQATLRCSPISGHTSVYWYQQALGLGLQFLLWYDEGEERNRGNFPPRFSGRQFPNYSSELNVNALELEDSALYLCASSSRQGYSNQPQHFGDGTRLSIL.

In its sample, this clone was seen once. The V and J genes are TRBV7-9 and TRBJ1-3; D unclear. The germline V and J ends were trimmed by 1 base and 1 base, with 5 bases remaining between them. Germline values: CDR1 SEHNR, CDR2 FQNEAQ (reference sequence). The CDR3 loop spans 14 amino acids. The CDR3 protein is CASSLETSGNTIYF. The CDR3 DNA reads as TGTGCCAGCAGCTTAGAAACTTCTGGAAACACCATATATTTT.

The chain uses TRBV15 and TRBJ1-4; D is unresolved. V shed 0 bases and J shed 0 bases, with 5 bases lying between them. The length of the CDR3 is 15 residues. The germline V gene encodes CDR1 LNHNV and CDR2 YYDKDF (reference sequence). The CDR3 DNA reads TGTGCCACCAGCAGAGATTATGCAACTAATGAAAAACTGTTTTTT. It yields the protein CATSRDYATNEKLFF.

This chain connects TRBV5-1 to TRBJ2-2, with TRBD1 identical over 9 bases. This CDR3 has 15 amino acids. Germline V lookup: CDR1 SGHRS, CDR2 YFSETQ. V shed 0 bases and J 4 bases; nucleotides not matched to a gene: 1. CDR3 DNA sequence: TGCGCCAGCAGCTTGGGGGACAGGGTCACCGGGGAGCTGTTTTTT. Translated: CASSLGDRVTGELFF.

V is TRBV27 and J is TRBJ1-2; D gene uncertain. Trimming stripped 3 bases from V and 5 bases from J, with 10 bases between. This CDR3 is 13 amino acids long. Germline lookup yields CDR1 MNHEY and CDR2 SMNVEV (reference sequence). The CDR3 reads CASSFRGFYGYTF. The DNA for the CDR3 is TGTGCCAGCAGTTTCAGAGGGTTTTATGGCTACACCTTC.

In nucleotides, the CDR3 is TGCGCCAGCAGCCCCGGAGGGACAGGGAATGAAAAACTGTTTTTT. This translates into CASSPGGTGNEKLFF. The V gene is TRBV4-1, the J gene TRBJ1-4; 9 nucleotides line up with TRBD1. The germline V gene encodes CDR1 MGHRA and CDR2 YSYEKL. This CDR3 has 15 amino acids. Trimming cost V 4 bases and J 5 bases; bases outside gene matches: 5.

The V and J genes are TRBV11-2 and TRBJ2-2, with 9 bases matching TRBD2. The CDR3 runs to 18 residues. The ends lost 6 bases at V and 5 bases at J; junction bases unmatched: 16. Germline CDR1 and CDR2: SGHAT and FQNNGV. CDR3 loop: CASRATWRGGRRTGELFF. The CDR3 region has the DNA TGTGCCAGCAGGGCTACATGGCGGGGGGGCCGACGGACCGGGGAGCTGTTTTTT.

The chain is built from TRBV27 and TRBJ2-6; 10 positions agree with TRBD1. The J segment lost 1 base and the V segment lost 8 bases, leaving 11 bases of the junction unmatched. Germline assignment: CDR1 MNHEY and CDR2 SMNVEV (reference sequence). This CDR3 is built from 18 residues. CDR3 in DNA: TGTGCCAGCGGTAAACGAAGGGACAGGGGATCTGGGGCCAACGTCCTGACTTTC. Translation gives CASGKRRDRGSGANVLTF.

The chain employs TRBV2 and TRBJ2-7; D is unresolved. Trimming pared 6 bases from V and 2 bases from J, leaving 8 bases between. Germline CDR1 reads SNHLY; CDR2 reads FYNNEI. CDR3 length: 12 amino acids. The chain's CDR3 is CASSDTPYEQYF. CDR3 DNA sequence: TGTGCCAGCAGCGATACACCCTACGAGCAGTACTTC. The entire variable domain, with the rest obtained from reference TRBV2 and TRBJ2-7, is as follows: EPEVTQTPSHQVTQMGQEVILRCVPISNHLYFYWYRQILGQKVEFLVSFYNNEISEKSEIFDDQFSVERPDGSNFTLKIRSTKLEDSAMYFCASSDTPYEQYFGPGTRLTVT.

In this sample, this clone turned up once. V is TRBV5-4 and J is TRBJ2-3; 11 bases are shared with TRBD1. Germline trimming cut 4 bases from V and 3 bases from J; bases unmatched to any gene: 7. The CDR3 contains 16 residues. Germline CDR1 reads SGHNT; CDR2 reads YYREEE (reference sequence). The CDR3 sequence is CASSPGQGGWTDTQYF. The CDR3 nucleotides are TGTGCCAGCAGCCCGGGACAGGGGGGATGGACAGATACGCAGTATTTT.

The rearrangement links TRBV5-1 to TRBJ2-7; 8 bases are a match to TRBD1. The CDR3 is 16 residues long. Per the germline V gene, CDR1 is SGHRS and CDR2 is YFSETQ. The V segment lost 5 bases and the J segment 3 bases; nucleotides outside the gene matches: 13. The CDR3 reads CASRAGRGQGYYEQYF. DNA of the CDR3: TGCGCCAGCAGGGCAGGACGCGGACAGGGATACTACGAGCAGTACTTC.

This chain joins TRBV5-5 and TRBJ2-3; 9 nucleotides line up with TRBD2. J gave up 6 bases and V 3 bases, and 8 bases lay outside the gene matches. The CDR3 has 15 residues. CDR1 is SGHKS and CDR2 is YYEKEE in the germline V gene (reference sequence). The CDR3 reads CASSSIPGLADTQYF. The DNA of the CDR3 is TGTGCCAGCAGCTCGATACCGGGACTAGCCGATACGCAGTATTTT.

V and J are TRBV6-5 and TRBJ2-3, with D uncertain. The CDR3 runs to 11 residues. The germline gives CDR1 MNHEY, CDR2 SVGAGI. The V end lost 8 bases, the J end lost 7 bases, and 10 bases lay between the germline ends. Here the CDR3 reads CASGLGYTQYF. The CDR3 DNA reads TGTGCCAGCGGGCTAGGGTATACGCAGTATTTT.

The V and J genes are TRBV6-5 and TRBJ2-7; 7 bases match TRBD1. The germline gives CDR1 MNHEY, CDR2 SVGAGI. Trimming cost V 6 bases and J 3 bases; bases outside gene matches: 11. The CDR3 covers 15 residues. The CDR3 reads CASRGLSGTVYEQYF. CDR3 DNA: TGTGCCAGCAGAGGACTTTCCGGGACAGTCTACGAGCAGTACTTC.

The chain has TRBV28 and TRBJ1-2; 8 bases line up with TRBD1. V shed 7 bases and J 3 bases; nucleotides not matched to a gene: 7. The V gene's germline CDR1 is MDHEN and CDR2 SYDVKM. The CDR3 runs to 14 residues. DNA for the CDR3: TGTGCCAGCAAGATATTACAGGGGGACTATGGCTACACCTTC. It encodes CASKILQGDYGYTF.

The chain couples TRBV4-1 to TRBJ2-1, with no clear D. Looked up from germline, CDR1 is MGHRA and CDR2 is YSYEKL. V was shortened by 0 bases and J by 0 bases, with 15 bases between the two germline ends. There are 18 residues in the CDR3. This chain's CDR3 is CASSQDLSATYSYNEQFF. The CDR3 nucleotides are TGCGCCAGCAGCCAAGATCTATCGGCCACCTACTCCTACAATGAGCAGTTCTTC.

The DNA of the CDR3 is TGCGCCAGCAGTCCCGGGACAGGAGGAGGCTACACCTTC. It encodes CASSPGTGGGYTF. V and J are TRBV5-1 and TRBJ1-2, with TRBD1 matching over 8 bases. Germline V gene sequence: CDR1 SGHRS, CDR2 YFSETQ. The V and J ends lost 5 bases and 8 bases, in that order; junction bases with no gene match: 8. The CDR3 contains 13 residues.

The CDR3 bases are TGTGCCAGCAGCTTGGGGCAGGGAAACACCATATATTTT. Residues: CASSLGQGNTIYF. J is TRBJ1-3 and V is TRBV5-6; D is undetermined. CDR1 and CDR2 from the germline V gene are SGHDT and YYEEEE. Trimming removed 0 bases from V and 4 bases from J, with 5 bases in between. The length of the CDR3 is 13 residues. The full variable domain, in which reference TRBV5-6 and TRBJ1-3 provide the parts outside the CDR3, is DAGVTQSPTHLIKTRGQQVTLRCSPKSGHDTVSWYQQALGQGPQFIFQYYEEEERQRGNFPDRFSGHQFPNYSSELNVNALLLGDSALYLCASSLGQGNTIYFGEGSWLTVV.

The J gene is TRBJ1-5, the V gene TRBV19; D might be TRBD1 (6 bases). The CDR3 has 14 residues. V shed 3 bases and J shed 2 bases, with 8 bases lying between them. Germline-derived CDR1 and CDR2 are LNHDA and SQIVND (reference sequence). CDR3 loop: CASSIAGGNQPQHF. CDR3 nucleotide sequence: TGTGCCAGTAGTATCGCAGGGGGCAATCAGCCCCAGCATTTT.

This clone was counted once. The V and J genes are TRBV5-1 and TRBJ2-7; D uncertain. CDR1 and CDR2 (germline): SGHRS, YFSETQ. The CDR3 runs to 11 residues. Trimming shortened V by 1 base and J by 3 bases, and 2 bases separated the two germline ends. CDR3 sequence reads: CASSLNYEQYF. In nucleotides, the CDR3 is TGCGCCAGCAGCTTGAACTACGAGCAGTACTTC.